This TCR beta chain was sequenced for a study of blood T cells in healthy people across ages. Study-wide findings and caveats: Donors of long life had a larger count of naive CD4+ cells and greater diversity than aged donors.

The germline V gene encodes CDR1 SGDLS and CDR2 YYNGEE. The length of the CDR3 is 15 residues. The authors ran a second PCR of roughly 6 to 12 cycles using a sample-barcoded 5' primer and a J-beta primer mix. Via MiXCR, TCRdb re-called the 5' RACE reads, giving one row per CDR3 protein. The sample lists 1.5 million to 2 million distinct CDR3 sequences; just under 50% were seen once. This clonotype was detected ten times or more. What it recognizes is unknown. A read error may account for a junction end that differs from germline. Material for sequencing was blood. The chain has TRBV9 and TRBJ2-3; 11 bases match TRBD2. The source is a woman in her thirties or forties in good health. The CDR3 region has the DNA TGCGCCAGCAGCCCTAGCGGGGGGAACACAGATACGCAGTATTTT. Amino acids: CASSPSGGNTDTQYF.